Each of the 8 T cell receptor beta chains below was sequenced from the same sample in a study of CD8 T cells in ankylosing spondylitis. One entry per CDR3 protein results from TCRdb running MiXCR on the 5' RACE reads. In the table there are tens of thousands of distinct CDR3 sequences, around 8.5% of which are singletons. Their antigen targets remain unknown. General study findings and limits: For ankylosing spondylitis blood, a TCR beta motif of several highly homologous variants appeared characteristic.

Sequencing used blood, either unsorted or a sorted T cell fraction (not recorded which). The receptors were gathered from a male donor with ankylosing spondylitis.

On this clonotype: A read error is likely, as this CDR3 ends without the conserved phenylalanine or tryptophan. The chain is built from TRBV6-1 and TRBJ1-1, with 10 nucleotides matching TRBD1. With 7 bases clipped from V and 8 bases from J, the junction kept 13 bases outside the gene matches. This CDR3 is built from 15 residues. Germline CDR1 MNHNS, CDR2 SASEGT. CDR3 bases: TGTGCCAGCATGCTTTGGACAGGGGGAAGTGTGGAAGCTTTCTAT. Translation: CASMLWTGGSVEAFY.

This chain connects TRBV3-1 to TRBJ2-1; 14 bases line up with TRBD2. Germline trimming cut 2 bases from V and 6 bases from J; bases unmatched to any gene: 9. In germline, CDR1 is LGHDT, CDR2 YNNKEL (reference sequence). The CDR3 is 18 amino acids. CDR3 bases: TGTGCCAGCAGCCAATTGACTAGCGGGAGGGCCGGAGGCAATGAGCAGTTCTTC. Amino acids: CASSQLTSGRAGGNEQFF.

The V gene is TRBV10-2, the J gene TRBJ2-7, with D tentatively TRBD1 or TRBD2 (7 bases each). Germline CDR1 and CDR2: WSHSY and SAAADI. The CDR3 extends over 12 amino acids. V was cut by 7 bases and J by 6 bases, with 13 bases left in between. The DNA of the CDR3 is TGCGCCAGCAACCAGGGGGGGCCCGAGCAGTACGTC. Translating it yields CASNQGGPEQYV.

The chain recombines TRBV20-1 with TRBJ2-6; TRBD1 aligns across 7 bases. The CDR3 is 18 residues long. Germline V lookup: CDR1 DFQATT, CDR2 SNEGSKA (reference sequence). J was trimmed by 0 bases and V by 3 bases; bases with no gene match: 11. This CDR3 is CSASNNVGTASGANVLTF. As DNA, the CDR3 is TGCAGTGCTAGTAATAACGTGGGGACAGCCTCTGGGGCCAACGTCCTGACTTTC.

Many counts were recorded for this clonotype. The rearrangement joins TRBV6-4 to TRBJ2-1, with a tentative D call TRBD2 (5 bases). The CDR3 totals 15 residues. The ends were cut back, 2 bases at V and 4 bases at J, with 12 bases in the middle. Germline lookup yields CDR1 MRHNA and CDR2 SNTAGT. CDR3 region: CASSDRGSGYNEQFF. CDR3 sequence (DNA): TGTGCCAGCAGTGACCGCGGGTCAGGATACAATGAGCAGTTCTTC.

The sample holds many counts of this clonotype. CDR3 DNA: TGTGCCAGCAGTGAGGGACACTCTAATCAGCCCCAGCATTTT. Encoded protein: CASSEGHSNQPQHF. The chain links TRBV2 to TRBJ1-5, with D maybe TRBD1 (6 bases). Deletions cut 3 bases from V and 4 bases from J, with 10 bases between. The CDR3 runs 14 residues. Germline V CDR1 and CDR2: SNHLY, FYNNEI.

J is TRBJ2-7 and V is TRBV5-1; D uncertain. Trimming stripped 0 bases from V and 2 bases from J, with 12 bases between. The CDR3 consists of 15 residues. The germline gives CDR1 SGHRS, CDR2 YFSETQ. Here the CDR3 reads CASSLEGKPTYEQYF. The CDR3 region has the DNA TGCGCCAGCAGCTTGGAGGGCAAACCTACCTACGAGCAGTACTTC. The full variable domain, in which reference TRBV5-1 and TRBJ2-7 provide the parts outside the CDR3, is KAGVTQTPRYLIKTRGQQVTLSCSPISGHRSVSWYQQTPGQGLQFLFEYFSETQRNKGNFPGRFSGRQFSNSRSEMNVSTLELGDSALYLCASSLEGKPTYEQYFGPGTRLTVT.

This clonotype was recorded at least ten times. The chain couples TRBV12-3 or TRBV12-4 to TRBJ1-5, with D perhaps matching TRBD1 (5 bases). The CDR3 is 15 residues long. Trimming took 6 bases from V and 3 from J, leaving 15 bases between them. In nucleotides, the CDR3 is TGTGCCAGCAGCTCCAGGGAGGAGATCAATCAGCCCCAGCATTTT. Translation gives CASSSREEINQPQHF.